These T cell receptor beta chains were read from a single sample in a study of shared clonotypes between healthy human individuals. The protocol was immunoSEQ multiplex PCR, while the TCRdb copy is restricted to in-frame clones and leaves out a portion. The sample holds some 89,000 clones; roughly 69% are singletons and the top ten take more than 40%. The specimen was memory CD8+ T cells sorted from blood. These receptors came from a man aged 25-45 years in good health. Both conserved end residues are part of each CDR3. The D gene is left open where the match is weak.

v_call	d_call	j_call	cdr3_aa
TRBV27	NA	TRBJ1-1	CASSGPGVVTEAFF
TRBV2	TRBD2	TRBJ2-1	CASRGGLAIGEQFF
TRBV6-5	TRBD1	TRBJ2-2	CASSPGQGAIGELFF
TRBV7-8	NA	TRBJ2-1	CASSLAVAGRSDEQFF
TRBV27	NA	TRBJ1-2	CASSASHRDGYTF
TRBV7-7	NA	TRBJ2-7	CASSLVVGSEQYF
TRBV11-2	NA	TRBJ2-6	CASSLSRGFGSGANVLTF
TRBV28	NA	TRBJ1-2	CASSMPPGIRLNGYTF
TRBV6-6	NA	TRBJ2-7	CASAAWGNYEQYF
TRBV2	TRBD2	TRBJ2-2	CASREGLADTGELFF
TRBV6-6	TRBD2	TRBJ2-1	CASSYSREGQYNEQFF
TRBV6-5	NA	TRBJ1-5	CATKTGHSNQPQHF
TRBV5-4	NA	TRBJ2-7	CASSYPQGGMGLAEQYF
TRBV6-4	TRBD2	TRBJ2-1	CASSDGAGDANEQFF
TRBV6-6	TRBD1	TRBJ1-2	CASRGTDYGYTF
TRBV28	TRBD2	TRBJ2-3	CASSTVLAQSTDTQYF
TRBV7-8	NA	TRBJ2-1	CASSFTRFYNEQFF
TRBV5-1	NA	TRBJ1-1	CASSLQLGTEAFF
TRBV30	TRBD2	TRBJ2-7	CAWAPGLAVHEQYF
TRBV6-6	NA	TRBJ2-7	CASTDGRYEQYF
TRBV5-5	NA	TRBJ2-7	CASSLGIFYEQYF
TRBV29-1	TRBD2	TRBJ2-1	CSVEGGLAGGYSSYNEQFF
TRBV6-8	NA	TRBJ2-6	CASSFKIRSNKVGPF
TRBV4-3	NA	TRBJ2-3	CASSQHRTASTDTQYF
TRBV13	NA	TRBJ2-7	CASSKRGVDEQYF
TRBV7-9	NA	TRBJ2-4	CASSLPLWGTKNIQYF
TRBV18	NA	TRBJ2-2	CASSQNSGQNTGELFF
TRBV9	TRBD2	TRBJ2-1	CASSPSGVPYNEQFF
TRBV25-1	NA	TRBJ2-7	CASSDGKEEQYF
TRBV4-1	TRBD1	TRBJ2-7	CASSLRAGQGDGEQYF
TRBV21-1	NA	TRBJ2-5	CASRKKGTGKDSGGETQYF
TRBV29-1	NA	TRBJ2-1	CSVEMAGLYNEQFF
TRBV6-4	TRBD2	TRBJ2-1	CASSDGLAGGNEQFF
TRBV6-1	NA	TRBJ1-5	CASSELGGSHQPQHF
TRBV7-2	TRBD1	TRBJ2-7	CASSQTGYNYEQYF
TRBV11-1	NA	TRBJ2-7	CASSRLLVEQYF
TRBV6-5	NA	TRBJ2-3	CASLGRYTDTQYF
TRBV7-2	NA	TRBJ2-1	CASSLGYARSGNEQFF
TRBV28	NA	TRBJ2-3	CASSLTGSSTDTQYF
TRBV15	NA	TRBJ2-7	CAFSGGTYEQYF
TRBV4-3	NA	TRBJ2-7	CASSSQGLSSYEQYF
TRBV7-9	NA	TRBJ2-1	CAANAQADDEQFF
TRBV13	NA	TRBJ2-2	CASSLGRVAGELFF
TRBV6-6	TRBD1	TRBJ1-5	CASRGQGSNQPQHF
TRBV14	NA	TRBJ2-5	CASSDTLQETQYF
TRBV7-9	TRBD2	TRBJ2-2	CASSSSGLNTGELFF
TRBV27	NA	TRBJ2-6	CASSFLSGANVLTF
TRBV7-8	TRBD2	TRBJ2-3	CASSAGLGTTEDTQYF
TRBV14	TRBD1	TRBJ2-7	CASSQQGAYEQYF
TRBV5-1	NA	TRBJ2-7	CASSPGGPRAYEQYF
TRBV7-9	NA	TRBJ2-1	CASSFGTPNEQFF
TRBV5-4	TRBD2	TRBJ2-7	CASSSTSGLAVFEQYF
TRBV4-2	TRBD2	TRBJ2-5	CASSFWGGHQETQYF
TRBV6-5	TRBD2	TRBJ2-1	CASSGGTSGGNEQFF
TRBV25-1	TRBD2	TRBJ2-5	CASSDSPGGGIQETQYF
TRBV6-6	NA	TRBJ1-2	CASSYSTLNGYTF